Included here is one T cell receptor beta chain sequence, with context. Antigen: not known. Germline CDR1 SGHTA, CDR2 FQGTGA. The V end lost 5 bases, the J end lost 6 bases, and 7 bases lay between the germline ends. CDR3 length equals 12 residues. Version v3.0 of the immunoSEQ assay ran at survey level. Sequencing used immunoSEQ multiplex PCR; TCRdb keeps in-frame clones, though not all of them. The sample carries about 28,000 clones, 90% to 95% recorded once. The data are from a study of long-term antiretroviral therapy in people with HIV. Findings of the study overall: Transplant donor controls retained higher diversity, though diversity increased after ART.

The sequence derives from a man aged 25 to 40 with HIV. The rearrangement joins TRBV7-3 to TRBJ2-2, with D uncertain. The sequencing used unsorted PBMCs, collected 6 to 6.5 years after starting antiretroviral therapy. Here the CDR3 DNA reads TGTGCCAGCAGCGGAATGTCCGGGGAGCTGTTTTTT. This codes for CASSGMSGELFF.